The subject of this entry is one TCR beta chain. The antigen remains undetermined. Noted treatment: about 20 received Ad26.COV2.S at low or high dose, single or two shots; 5 received placebo; per-sample allocation not given. Sampling occurred on day 63 after the first vaccine or placebo injection. Generated by immunoSEQ multiplex PCR, the TCRdb table keeps only in-frame clones and is missing some. This table has 300,000 to 500,000 clones, more than 85% appearing once. This CDR3 region has 14 residues. Germline V gene sequence: CDR1 SQVTM, CDR2 ANQGSEA. The V segment lost 1 base and the J segment 4 bases; nucleotides outside the gene matches: 6. This entry comes from a study of Ad26.COV2.S vaccination and SARS-CoV-2 variants. Study results and limitations: Higher spike-specific TCR breadth was found in vaccine recipients than in placebo recipients. Analyses of TCR breadth and depth may have underestimated total T cell responses.

The receptor comes from a person aged 18-65 years who received the Ad26.COV2.S COVID-19 vaccine or a placebo. V is TRBV29-1 and J is TRBJ2-7; 8 nucleotides match TRBD2. The source was peripheral blood, collected in a trial of Ad26.COV2.S vaccine versus placebo. The CDR3 nucleotides read TGCAGCGTTGAAGCAGCGGGGGCAGAATACGAGCAGTACTTC. Protein product: CSVEAAGAEYEQYF.